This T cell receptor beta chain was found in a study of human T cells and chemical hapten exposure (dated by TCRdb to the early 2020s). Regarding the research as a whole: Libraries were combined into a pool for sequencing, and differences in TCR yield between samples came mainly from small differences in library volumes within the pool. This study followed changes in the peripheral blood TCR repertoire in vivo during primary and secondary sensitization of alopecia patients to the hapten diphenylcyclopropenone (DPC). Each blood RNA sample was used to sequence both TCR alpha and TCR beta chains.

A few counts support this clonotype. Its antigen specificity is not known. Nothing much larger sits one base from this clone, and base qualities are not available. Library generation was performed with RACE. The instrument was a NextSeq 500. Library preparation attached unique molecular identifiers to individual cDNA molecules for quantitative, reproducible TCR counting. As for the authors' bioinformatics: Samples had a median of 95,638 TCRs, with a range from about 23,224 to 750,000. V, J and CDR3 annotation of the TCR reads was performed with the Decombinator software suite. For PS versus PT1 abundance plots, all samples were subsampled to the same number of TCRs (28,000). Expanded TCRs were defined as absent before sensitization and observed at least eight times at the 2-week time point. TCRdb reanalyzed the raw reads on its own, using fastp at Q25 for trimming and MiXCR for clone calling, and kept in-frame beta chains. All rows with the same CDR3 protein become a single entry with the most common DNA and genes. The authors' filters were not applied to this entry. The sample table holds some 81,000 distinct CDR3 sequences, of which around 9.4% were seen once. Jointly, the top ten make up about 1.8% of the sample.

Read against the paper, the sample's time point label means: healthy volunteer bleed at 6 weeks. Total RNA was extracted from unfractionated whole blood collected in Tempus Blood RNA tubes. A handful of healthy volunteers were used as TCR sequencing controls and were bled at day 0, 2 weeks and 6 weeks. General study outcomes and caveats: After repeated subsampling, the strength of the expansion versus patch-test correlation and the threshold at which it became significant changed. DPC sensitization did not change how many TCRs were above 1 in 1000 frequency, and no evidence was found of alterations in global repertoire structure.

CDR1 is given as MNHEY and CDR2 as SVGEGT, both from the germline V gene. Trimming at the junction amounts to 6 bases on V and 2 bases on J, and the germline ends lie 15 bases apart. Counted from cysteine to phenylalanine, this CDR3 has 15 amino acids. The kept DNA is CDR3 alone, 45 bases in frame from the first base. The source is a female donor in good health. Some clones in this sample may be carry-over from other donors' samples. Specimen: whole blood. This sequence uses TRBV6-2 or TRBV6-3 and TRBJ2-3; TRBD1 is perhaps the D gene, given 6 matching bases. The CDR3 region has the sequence CASRRATGPTDTQYF. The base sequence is TGTGCCAGCAGGAGAGCGACAGGCCCCACAGATACGCAGTATTTT.